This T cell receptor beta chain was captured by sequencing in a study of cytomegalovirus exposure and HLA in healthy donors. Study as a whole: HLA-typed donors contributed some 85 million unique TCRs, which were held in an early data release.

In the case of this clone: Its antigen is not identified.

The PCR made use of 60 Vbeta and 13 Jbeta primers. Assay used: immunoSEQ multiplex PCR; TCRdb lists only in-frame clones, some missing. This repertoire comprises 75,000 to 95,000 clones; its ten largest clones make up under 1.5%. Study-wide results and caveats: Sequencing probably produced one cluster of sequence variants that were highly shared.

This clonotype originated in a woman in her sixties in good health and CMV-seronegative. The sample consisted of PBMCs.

The CDR3 nucleotides read TGTGCCAGCAGCCTAGGACTAGCGGGAGATACGCAGTATTTT. Translating it yields CASSLGLAGDTQYF. J is TRBJ2-3 and V is TRBV7-2, with 11 bases matching TRBD2. Per germline, CDR1 SGHTA and CDR2 FQGNSA. This CDR3 contains 14 residues. After removal of 5 bases from V and 5 bases from J, the junction contained 3 bases not matched to a gene.